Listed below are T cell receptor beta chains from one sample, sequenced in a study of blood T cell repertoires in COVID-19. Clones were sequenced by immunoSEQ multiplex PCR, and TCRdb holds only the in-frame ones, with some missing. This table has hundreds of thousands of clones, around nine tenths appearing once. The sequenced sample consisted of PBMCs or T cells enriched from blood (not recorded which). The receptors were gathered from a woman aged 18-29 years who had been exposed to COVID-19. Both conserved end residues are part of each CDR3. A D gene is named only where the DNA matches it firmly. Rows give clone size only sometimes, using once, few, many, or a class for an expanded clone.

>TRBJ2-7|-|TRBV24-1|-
TGTGCCACCAGTGATTATCAGGTTCTACCCTCCTACGAGCAGTACTTC
CATSDYQVLPSYEQYF
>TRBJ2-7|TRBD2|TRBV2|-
TGTGCCAGCAGTGAGGCTAGCGGGAGGAACGAGCAGTACTTC
CASSEASGRNEQYF
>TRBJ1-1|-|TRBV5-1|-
TGCGCCAGCAGCCCATACACGGAGAGGAACACTGAAGCTTTCTTT
CASSPYTERNTEAFF
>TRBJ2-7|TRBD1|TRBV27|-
TGTGCCAGCAGTTTGAGGACAGGGGGCTACGAGCAGTACTTC
CASSLRTGGYEQYF
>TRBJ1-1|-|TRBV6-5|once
TGTGCCAGCATCCTAGGGGGGAACACTGAAGCTTTCTTT
CASILGGNTEAFF
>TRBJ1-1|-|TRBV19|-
TGTGCCAGTCGCGCCGGGAGCACTGAAGCTTTCTTT
CASRAGSTEAFF
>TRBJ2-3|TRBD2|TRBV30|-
TGTGCCTGGAATAGCGGGCAGGGAGATACGCAGTATTTT
CAWNSGQGDTQYF
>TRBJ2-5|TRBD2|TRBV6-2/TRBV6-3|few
TGTGCCAGCAGCCCTGGGGTAGCGGGGGTTTACCAAGAGACCCAGTACTTC
CASSPGVAGVYQETQYF
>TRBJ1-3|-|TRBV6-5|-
TGTGCCAGCAGTCCGACAGCCTCTGGAAACACCATATATTTT
CASSPTASGNTIYF
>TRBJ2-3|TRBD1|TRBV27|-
TGTGCCAGCAGTTCACTCACTCTTACAGGGGGCTCCCCAGATACGCAGTATTTT
CASSSLTLTGGSPDTQYF
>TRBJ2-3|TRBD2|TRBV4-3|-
TGCGCCAGCAGCCCCTTTTCGCGGGGGATCACAGATACGCAGTATTTT
CASSPFSRGITDTQYF
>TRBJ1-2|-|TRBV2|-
TGTGCCAGCAGGGCTACAGGGACCACCTATGGCTACACCTTC
CASRATGTTYGYTF
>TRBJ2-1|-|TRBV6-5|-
TGTGCCAGCAGTTACGACGGGAGCTCCTACAATGAGCAGTTCTTC
CASSYDGSSYNEQFF
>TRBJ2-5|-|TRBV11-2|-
TGTGCCAGCAGCTTAGATATCGCGGCCTACCAAGAGACCCAGTACTTC
CASSLDIAAYQETQYF
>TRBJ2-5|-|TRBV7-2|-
TGTGCCAGCAGCTTATTCGGGGGGCTGGAACAAGAGACCCAGTACTTC
CASSLFGGLEQETQYF
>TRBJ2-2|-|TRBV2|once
TGTGCCAGCAGCGCCGGGACAATCAGAACCGGGGAGCTGTTTTTT
CASSAGTIRTGELFF
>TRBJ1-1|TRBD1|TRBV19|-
TGTGCCAGTAAGGGACAGGGGGAGATGAACACTGAAGCTTTCTTT
CASKGQGEMNTEAFF
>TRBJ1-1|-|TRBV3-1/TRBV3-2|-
TGTGCCAGCAGCCAAGATCCGGACAACTTGAACACTGAAGCTTTCTTT
CASSQDPDNLNTEAFF
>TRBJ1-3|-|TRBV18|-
TGTGCCAGTCCCGTGGGGGGCTCTGGAAACACCATATATTTT
CASPVGGSGNTIYF
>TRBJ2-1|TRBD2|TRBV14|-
TGTGCCAGCAGCCAAGACCACCCAGGCAGTAGCGGGAGGGCTAAGAATGAGCAGTTCTTC
CASSQDHPGSSGRAKNEQFF
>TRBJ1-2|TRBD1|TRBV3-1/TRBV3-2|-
TGTGCCAGCAGCCAAGATCCCGACAGGGCCAGACATGGCTACACCTTC
CASSQDPDRARHGYTF
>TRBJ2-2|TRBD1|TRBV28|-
TGTGCCAGCAGTCCCCGGGACAGACTGACCGGGGAGCTGTTTTTT
CASSPRDRLTGELFF
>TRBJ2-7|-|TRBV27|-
TGTGCCAGCAGTTCGTTCCCGGGACACCTCTCCTACGAGCAGTACTTC
CASSSFPGHLSYEQYF
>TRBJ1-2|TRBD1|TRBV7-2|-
TGTGCCAGCAGCAGCAGACAGGGGGACGGCTACACCTTC
CASSSRQGDGYTF
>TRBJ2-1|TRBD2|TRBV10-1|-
TGCGCCAGCAGTGCGGAGGAGGGAGGGCAAAATGAGCAGTTCTTC
CASSAEEGGQNEQFF
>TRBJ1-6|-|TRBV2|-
TGTGCCAGCAGTGAAGCGCTTGCACTTAATTCACCCCTCCACTTT
CASSEALALNSPLHF
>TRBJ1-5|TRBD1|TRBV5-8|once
TGTGCCAGCAGCTCCCTCCTGACAGGGGGAAGCAATCAGCCCCAGCATTTT
CASSSLLTGGSNQPQHF
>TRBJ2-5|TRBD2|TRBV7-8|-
TGTGCCAGCAGCCCGGGACTAGCAGGAGTAAAGTACTTC
CASSPGLAGVKYF
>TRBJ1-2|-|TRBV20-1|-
TGCAGTGCTAAAGGGGGCTATGGCTACACCTTC
CSAKGGYGYTF
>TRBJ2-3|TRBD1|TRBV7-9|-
TGTGCCAGCAGCTCTCAACAGGGGCGAGGAGATACGCAGTATTTT
CASSSQQGRGDTQYF
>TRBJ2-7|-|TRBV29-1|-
TGCAGCGTTGAAGAAACCCCCTCCTCGCGGTACTCCTACGAGCAGTACTTC
CSVEETPSSRYSYEQYF
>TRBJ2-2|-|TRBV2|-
TGTGCCAGCAGCCCTATTACCACTATTTCTACGAACACCGGGGAGCTGTTTTTT
CASSPITTISTNTGELFF
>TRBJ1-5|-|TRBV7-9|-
TGTGCCAGCAGCTTAGCCAGGGATGGCAATCAGCCCCAGCATTTT
CASSLARDGNQPQHF
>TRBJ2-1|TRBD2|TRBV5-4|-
TGTGCCAGCAGCTTGACGGGAGGGCCCTACAATGAGCAGTTCTTC
CASSLTGGPYNEQFF
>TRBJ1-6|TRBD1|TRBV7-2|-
TGTGCCAGCAGCCAGGGACAGGGGTCCCATTCACCCCTCCACTTT
CASSQGQGSHSPLHF
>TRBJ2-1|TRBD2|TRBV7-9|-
TGTGCCAGCAGCGACCCGGGGGGCAATGAGCAGTTCTTC
CASSDPGGNEQFF
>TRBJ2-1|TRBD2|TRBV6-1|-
TGTGCCAGCAGTGTAGCGGGGGGAGGACTCAATGAGCAGTTCTTC
CASSVAGGGLNEQFF
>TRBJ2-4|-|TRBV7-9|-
TGTGCCAGCAGCTTAGGGGGATCGTCAGGGTTAGCCAAAAACATTCAGTACTTC
CASSLGGSSGLAKNIQYF
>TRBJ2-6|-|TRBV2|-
TGTGCCAGCAGTGATAACAGTCACTCTGGGGCCAACGTCCTGACTTTC
CASSDNSHSGANVLTF
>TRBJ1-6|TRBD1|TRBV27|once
TGTGCCAGCAGTTTATCTGGGACAGGGTATTCACCCCTCCACTTT
CASSLSGTGYSPLHF
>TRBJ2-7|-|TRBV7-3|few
TGTGCCAGCAGCTTAGTCCAGGGGAAATCCTACGAGCAGTACTTC
CASSLVQGKSYEQYF
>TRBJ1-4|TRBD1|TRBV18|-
TGTGCCAGCTCACCCCTCGGGACAGGGGCAACTAATGAAAAACTGTTTTTT
CASSPLGTGATNEKLFF
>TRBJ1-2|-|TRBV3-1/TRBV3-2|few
TGTGCCAGCAGCGCTAGGGGATATGGCTACACCTTC
CASSARGYGYTF
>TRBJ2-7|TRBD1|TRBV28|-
TGTGCCACCGGGCCCGTAGGGACAGGGGCGGCCGAGCAGTACTTC
CATGPVGTGAAEQYF
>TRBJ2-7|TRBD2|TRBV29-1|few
TGCAGCGTTTATGGACTAGCGGGCGAGCAGTACTTC
CSVYGLAGEQYF
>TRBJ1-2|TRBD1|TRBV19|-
TGTGCCAGTAGATCCGGGACAGGATCTATCTATGGCTACACCTTC
CASRSGTGSIYGYTF
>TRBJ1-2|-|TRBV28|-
TGTGCCAGCATGATTCTCCCCCGGGGGGCGCAGGACTATGGCTACACCTTC
CASMILPRGAQDYGYTF
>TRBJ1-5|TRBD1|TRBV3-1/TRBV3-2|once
TGTGCCAGCGACAGGGCTAATAGCAATCAGCCCCAGCATTTT
CASDRANSNQPQHF
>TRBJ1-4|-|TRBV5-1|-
TGCGCCAGCAGCTTGGCATCAGGCGGGGTCCTCGAAAAACTGTTTTTT
CASSLASGGVLEKLFF
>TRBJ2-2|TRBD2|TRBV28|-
TGTGCCAGCAGACATAGCGGGAGGGCGAACACCGGGGAGCTGTTTTTT
CASRHSGRANTGELFF
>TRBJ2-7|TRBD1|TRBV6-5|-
TGTGCCAGCAGGCAAAGGACAGGGGTTATCTACGAGCAGTACTTC
CASRQRTGVIYEQYF
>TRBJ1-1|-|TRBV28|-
TGTGCCAGCAGGCAGCGGGGATTGAACACTGAAGCTTTCTTT
CASRQRGLNTEAFF
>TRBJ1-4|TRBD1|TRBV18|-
TGTGCCAGCTCACCCACAGGGGTCAGGGCTAATGAAAAACTGTTTTTT
CASSPTGVRANEKLFF
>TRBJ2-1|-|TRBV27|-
TGTGCCAGCAGTTTATCCGGGGGAGTGTTAAATGAGCAGTTCTTC
CASSLSGGVLNEQFF
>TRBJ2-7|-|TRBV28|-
TGTGCCAGCAGTTCGGGGCCAGGGGTCACCTACGAGCAGTACTTC
CASSSGPGVTYEQYF